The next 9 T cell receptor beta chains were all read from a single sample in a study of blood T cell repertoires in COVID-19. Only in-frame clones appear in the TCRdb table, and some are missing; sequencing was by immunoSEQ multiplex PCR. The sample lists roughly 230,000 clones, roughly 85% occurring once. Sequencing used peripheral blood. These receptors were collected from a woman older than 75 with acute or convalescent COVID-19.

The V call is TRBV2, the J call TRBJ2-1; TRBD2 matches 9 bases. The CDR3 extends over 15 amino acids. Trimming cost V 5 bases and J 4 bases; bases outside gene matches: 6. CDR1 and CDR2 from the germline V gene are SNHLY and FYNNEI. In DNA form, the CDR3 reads TGTGCCAGCAGTCTAAGCGGGGGGATTTACAATGAGCAGTTCTTC. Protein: CASSLSGGIYNEQFF.

Written as DNA, the CDR3 is TGTGCCAGCTCACCACCGTCAGGGAACCTTTTCTACACCTTC. Protein: CASSPPSGNLFYTF. The gene calls are TRBV18 and TRBJ1-2; D might be TRBD1 (5 bases). Germline loops: CDR1 KGHSH, CDR2 LQKENI. The CDR3 is 14 amino acids. Trimming took 0 bases from V and 10 from J, leaving 15 bases between them.

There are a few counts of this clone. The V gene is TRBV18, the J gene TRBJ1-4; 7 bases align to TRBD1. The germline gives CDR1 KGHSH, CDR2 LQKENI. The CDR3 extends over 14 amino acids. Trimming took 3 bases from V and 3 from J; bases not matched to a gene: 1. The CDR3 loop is CASSPGQPNEKLFF. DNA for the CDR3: TGTGCCAGCTCACCGGGACAGCCTAATGAAAAACTGTTTTTT.

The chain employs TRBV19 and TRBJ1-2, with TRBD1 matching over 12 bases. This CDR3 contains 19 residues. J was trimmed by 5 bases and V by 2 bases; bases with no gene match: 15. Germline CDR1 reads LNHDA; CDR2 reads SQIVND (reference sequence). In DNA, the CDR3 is TGTGCCAGTAGTATATACACCGGGACAGGGGGCGCCGGGGGATATGGCTACACCTTC. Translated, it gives CASSIYTGTGGAGGYGYTF.

This chain's CDR3 is CASSQEGGAALNEQFF. DNA of the CDR3: TGCGCCAGCAGCCAAGAGGGGGGGGCGGCGCTCAATGAGCAGTTCTTC. The genes are TRBV4-3 and TRBJ2-1, with D possibly matching TRBD2 (7 bases). CDR1 is LGHNA and CDR2 is YSLEER in the germline V gene. The CDR3 runs to 16 residues. Deletions cut 0 bases from V and 6 bases from J, with 15 bases between.

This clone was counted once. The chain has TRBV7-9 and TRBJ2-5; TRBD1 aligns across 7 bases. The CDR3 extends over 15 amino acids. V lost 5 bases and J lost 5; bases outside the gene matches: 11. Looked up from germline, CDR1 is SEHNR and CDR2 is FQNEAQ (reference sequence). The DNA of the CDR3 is TGTGCCAGCAGCGCTAACAGGGGAATAGGGGAGACCCAGTACTTC. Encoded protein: CASSANRGIGETQYF.

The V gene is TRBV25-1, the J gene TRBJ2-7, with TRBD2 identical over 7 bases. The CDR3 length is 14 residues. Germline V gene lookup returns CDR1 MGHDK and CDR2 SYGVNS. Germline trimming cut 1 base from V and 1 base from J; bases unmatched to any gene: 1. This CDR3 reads CASSEWGGSYEQYF. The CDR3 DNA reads TGTGCCAGCAGTGAATGGGGGGGATCCTACGAGCAGTACTTC.

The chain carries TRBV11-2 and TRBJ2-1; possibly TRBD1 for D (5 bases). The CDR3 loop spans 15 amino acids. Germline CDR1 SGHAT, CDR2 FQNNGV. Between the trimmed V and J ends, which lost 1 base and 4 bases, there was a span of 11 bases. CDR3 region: CASSLGGAAYNEQFF. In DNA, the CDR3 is TGTGCCAGCAGCTTAGGTGGGGCCGCTTACAATGAGCAGTTCTTC.

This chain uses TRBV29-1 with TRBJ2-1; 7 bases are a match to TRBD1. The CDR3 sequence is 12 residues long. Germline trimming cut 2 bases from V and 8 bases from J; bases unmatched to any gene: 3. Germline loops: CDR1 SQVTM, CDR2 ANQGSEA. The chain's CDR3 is CSVEPTGHEQFF. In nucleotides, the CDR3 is TGCAGCGTTGAACCGACAGGGCATGAGCAGTTCTTC.